This note documents a single TCR beta chain sequence. This clone appeared a single time. Its recognized antigen is unknown. No base-level quality is on record; no much larger clone is a single base apart. Relative to germline, V is missing 7 bases and J is missing 5 bases, with 7 bases of the junction outside any gene match. The cysteine opens and the phenylalanine closes a CDR3 of 14 amino acids. Just CDR3 DNA is preserved here, 42 bases in frame from base 1. Taken from the germline V gene, the CDR1 and CDR2 loops are SQVTM and ANQGSEA. The data were taken from a study of blood T cell repertoires in COVID-19 (dated by TCRdb to 2020 to 2021). Regarding the research as a whole: Samples from collaborators originated in the United States, Italy and Spain and spanned both the acute and convalescent phases of COVID-19. The material from the prospective study consisted of cDNA or gDNA derived from T cells, B-cell-depleted T cells, or PBMCs. The dataset comprised deeply sampled blood TCRbeta repertoires from subjects exposed to, actively infected with, or recovered from COVID-19. The repertoires were released in a freely available public database meant as a resource for research on the immune response to SARS-CoV-2. Samples were obtained from the ongoing ImmuneRACE study (first 160 participants) and from about 1,300 subjects provided by 6 global collaborators. A de-identified subject ID, COVID-19 status, age in years and sex were almost always included in the sample metadata. Where available, HLA class I and class II types were taken from metadata supplied by the sample provider and were not determined by assay-based typing. On the study overall, not on this receptor specifically: The amount of clinical and demographic metadata varied by source and participant and was provided uncurated.

TCRbeta CDR3 regions were amplified from genomic DNA using the immunoSEQ Assay, a bias-controlled multiplex PCR. On the study's bioinformatics: The number of nucleated cells in each sample was estimated by amplification of reference gene primers within the assay. Sequence reads were collapsed and filtered to measure the absolute abundance of every unique TCRbeta CDR3 rearrangement. For each sample, productive Simpson clonality was calculated as the square root of Simpson's diversity index over productive rearrangements. TCRdb obtained this table from immuneACCESS and retained in-frame rearrangements with V and J assigned. These tables miss some clones; where compared with another copy, unresolved V genes account for less than half of the shortfall, and the remainder is unexplained. D and trimming come from the DNA, and the V and J calls and clone size come from that table. Counted in this sample were around 290,000 clones; approximately 85% of them appeared once. The top ten constitute 0.8% to 1% of the sample.

Participants in the prospective study were aged 18 to 89 years, lived in 20 to 30 United States geographic areas, and enrolled through a virtual design. In the prospective study, cohorts were assigned on the basis of participant-reported clinical history obtained from a screening survey and a study questionnaire. For ImmuneRACE Cohort 3, a participant was defined as recovered based on two consecutive negative NP/OP PCR tests, clearance by a healthcare professional, or resolution of symptoms. In the prospective study, whole blood, serum and a nasopharyngeal or oropharyngeal swab were collected from each participant by mobile phlebotomists. Additional blood draws and questionnaires over a 2-month period could optionally be provided by prospective study participants. Prospective study blood samples were shipped either frozen or at room temperature before DNA extraction.

The chain was built from TRBV29-1 and TRBJ2-1; the central 11 bases match TRBD1. Input material: PBMCs or T cells enriched from blood (not recorded which). The TCR comes from a woman aged 30 to 39 who had recovered from COVID-19. The CDR3 protein: CSADRDRGNNEQFF. The nucleotide sequence reads TGCAGCGCTGACCGGGACAGGGGGAACAATGAGCAGTTCTTC.